This TCR beta chain was profiled in a study of early T cells in non-severe SARS-CoV-2 infection. Attachment of unique molecular identifiers to individual cDNA molecules was performed. TCRdb re-called the 5' RACE reads with MiXCR, one entry per CDR3 protein. Of tens of thousands of distinct CDR3 sequences in the sample, approximately 10% are singletons; the top ten hold about 9.4%. CDR1 and CDR2 (germline): SNHLY, FYNNEI. The CDR3 is 13 residues long. V gave up 6 bases and J gave up 3 bases, with 11 bases separating them. Study-wide results and caveats: Clonotype matching in VDJdb favored anti-spike CD8 responses and did not capture private and CD4 specificities.

As concerns this clonotype: Its target is not known.

The sequenced sample was whole blood. The V gene is TRBV2, the J gene TRBJ1-1, with D perhaps matching TRBD1 (6 bases). The receptor's source is an adult who was a healthcare worker with PCR-confirmed SARS-CoV-2 infection or an uninfected control (not recorded which). CDR3 region: CASSRGPDTEAFF. In DNA, the CDR3 is TGTGCCAGCAGCCGGGGGCCGGACACTGAAGCTTTCTTT.